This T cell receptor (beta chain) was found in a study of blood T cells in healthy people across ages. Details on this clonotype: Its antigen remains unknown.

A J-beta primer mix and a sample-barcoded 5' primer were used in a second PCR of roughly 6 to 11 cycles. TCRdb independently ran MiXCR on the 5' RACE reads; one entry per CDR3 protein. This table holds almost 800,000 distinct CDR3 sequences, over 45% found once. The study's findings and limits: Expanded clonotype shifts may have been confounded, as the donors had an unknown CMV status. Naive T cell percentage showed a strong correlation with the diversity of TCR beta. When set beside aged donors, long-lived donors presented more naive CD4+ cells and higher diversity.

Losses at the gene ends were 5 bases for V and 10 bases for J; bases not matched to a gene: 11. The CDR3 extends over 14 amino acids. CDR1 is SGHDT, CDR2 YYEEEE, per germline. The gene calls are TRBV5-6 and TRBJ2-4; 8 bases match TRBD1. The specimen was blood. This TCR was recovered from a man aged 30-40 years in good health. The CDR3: CASRPKTGAGIQYF. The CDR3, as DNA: TGTGCCAGCAGGCCTAAGACAGGGGCAGGGATTCAGTACTTC.